The rows below give T cell receptor beta chains drawn from one sample of a study of tumor-infiltrating lymphocytes in localized non-small cell lung cancer. Profiling relied on immunoSEQ multiplex PCR, and the TCRdb table lists in-frame clones only, not all of them. The sample shows about 9,800 clones, under 85% of them seen only once. The sequenced sample consisted of lung tumor tissue. The receptor source for this set is a human donor with non-small cell lung cancer. The conserved cysteine and the conserved F or W are not part of the CDR3 here.

>TRBV7-8
ASSSRTGVRLAGTGELF
>TRBV6-5
ASSYLGTGKSPLH
>TRBV5-1
ASSSIPGQVNTEAF
>TRBV5-4
ASSFSVGVPISYEQY
>TRBV2
ASSARGGEQY
>TRBV6-6
ASSYPTGTTEAF
>TRBV28
ASSFHGAWEKLF
>TRBV14
ASSAHWGRGYEQY
>TRBV5-6
ASSLGVRANYGYT
>TRBV7-6
ASSLNPDSGGTEAF
>TRBV2
ASSVMGSVRDTQY
>TRBV27
ASSSEYRANEQY
>TRBV7-2
ASSSRAREQF
>TRBV7-9
ASSSTGQGNEKLF
>TRBV9
ASSYSLNYGYT
>TRBV27
ASRGGIREAF
>TRBV18
ASSPGQGNYQPQH
>TRBV2
ASKEARTQGNTIY
>TRBV27
ASTGTSGGTTYEQY
>TRBV7-8
ASSLADRGAAYGYT
>TRBV10-3
AISGRGEGETQY
>TRBV29-1
SVVGTGGADTQY
>TRBV7-2
ATQLRERNSPLH
>TRBV5-1
ASRLGYGQGPYEQY
>TRBV28
ATLEGAGMNTEAF
>TRBV6-6
ATTGGNYEQY
>TRBV6-5
ASSYSENQPQH
>TRBV7-8
ASSSTSRNEQF
>TRBV5-1
ASSRGQVENGYT
>TRBV5-4
ASRIGLAGVGNTQY
>TRBV28
ASSLPGTSFRYT
>TRBV7-9
ASSFGPIRGNTEAF
>TRBV7-9
ASSRRGVSGVQETQY
>TRBV27
ASSPVGVSGANVLT
>TRBV5-1
ASSLEGNTEAF
>TRBV5-6
ASIRTGDFNEKLF
>TRBV6-1
ASSEGDEGQPQH
>TRBV27
ASRPAGGRETQY
>TRBV4-2
ASSQDLGGGGELF
>TRBV5-1
ASSLTGSGAYNEQF
>TRBV7-6
ASSGGRDRGDNEQF
>TRBV11-2
ASSDRGNQPQH
>TRBV5-4
ASSPGLAGGDTGELF
>TRBV4-1
ASSQTSGYEQY
>TRBV5-1
ASSFEANNEQF
>TRBV5-6
ASSLARWRLANEQY
>TRBV18
ASSPRTEGNTIY
>TRBV7-8
ASSLAGTGIEQF
>TRBV11-2
ASSLLQGANTEAF
>TRBV6-1
ASSRGGRDLYEQY
>TRBV19
ASSQPGTVKETQY
>TRBV2
ASTFSGYGEQY
>TRBV21-1
ASKPIREVSTGELF
>TRBV11-2
ASSLWQGGNTEAF
>TRBV7-8
ASSPITGTSANSPLH
>TRBV2
ASSLAGGYTGELF
>TRBV9
ASSAPKGQEGGEQF